The T cell receptor beta chain under discussion was sequenced for a study of tumour-infiltrating T cells in Burkitt lymphoma. Study context: Overall and progression-free survival were predicted by productive clonality.

The method was immunoSEQ multiplex PCR; TCRdb's version includes in-frame clones alone and lacks a portion of them. The data show more than 3,500 clones, 19% seen once. CDR3 size: 13 residues. The germline V gene encodes CDR1 MNHEY and CDR2 SVGAGI. Trimming pared 2 bases from V and 5 bases from J, leaving 7 bases between. V is TRBV6-5 and J is TRBJ2-1; D remains ambiguous. The source material was tumor tissue. This receptor was obtained from a human donor with Burkitt lymphoma. The CDR3 coding sequence is TGTGCCAGCAGTTACCTAGGGCACAATGAGCAGTTCTTC. Translating gives CASSYLGHNEQFF.